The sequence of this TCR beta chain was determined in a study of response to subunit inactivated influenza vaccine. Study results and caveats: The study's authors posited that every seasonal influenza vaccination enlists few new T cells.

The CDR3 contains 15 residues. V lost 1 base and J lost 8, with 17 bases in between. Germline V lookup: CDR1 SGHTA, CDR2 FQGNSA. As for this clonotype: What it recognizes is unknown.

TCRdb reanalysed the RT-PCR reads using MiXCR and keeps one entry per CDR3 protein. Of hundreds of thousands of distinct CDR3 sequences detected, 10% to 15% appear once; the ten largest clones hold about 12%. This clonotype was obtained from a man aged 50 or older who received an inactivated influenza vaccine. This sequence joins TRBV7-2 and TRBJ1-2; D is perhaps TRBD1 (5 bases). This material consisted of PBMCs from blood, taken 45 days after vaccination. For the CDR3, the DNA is TGTGCCAGCAGCTTAGGTGGGACGACCCTCCGGGGCTACACCTTC. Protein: CASSLGGTTLRGYTF.